The 9 T cell receptor beta chains reported below all come from one sample, sequenced in a study of monozygotic twins with inflammatory bowel disease. Reanalyzing the 5' RACE reads, TCRdb keeps one entry per CDR3 protein, without DNA. Listed are about 450,000 distinct CDR3 sequences; 2% to 3% falls within the top ten. Sequenced: blood. The source is a human donor with ulcerative colitis or Crohn's disease, or a healthy co-twin of an affected twin (not recorded which).

The genes are TRBV28 and TRBJ2-5; without DNA, the TCRdb call of TRBD2 cannot be checked. The CDR3 length is 17 residues. Germline values: CDR1 MDHEN, CDR2 SYDVKM. The chain's CDR3 is CASSLPGGGGYQETQYF. Looking up the rest from reference TRBV28 and TRBJ2-5 gives the full variable domain: DVKVTQSSRYLVKRTGEKVFLECVQDMDHENMFWYRQDPGLGLRLIYFSYDVKMKEKGDIPEGYSVSREKKERFSLILESASTNQTSMYLCASSLPGGGGYQETQYFGPGTRLLVL.

The gene calls are TRBV5-1 and TRBJ2-1; lacking DNA, the TRBD1 call made by TCRdb goes unchecked. CDR3 length equals 15 residues. Germline values: CDR1 SGHRS, CDR2 YFSETQ. The CDR3 loop reads CASSGKVTVNNEQFF.

This chain uses TRBV2 with TRBJ1-1; lacking DNA, the TRBD1 call made by TCRdb goes unchecked. From germline, CDR1 is SNHLY and CDR2 FYNNEI. This CDR3 is 15 amino acids long. CDR3 sequence reads: CASSAQGALNTEAFF.

CDR3: CATSRGRRETQYF. V gene TRBV27 combines with J gene TRBJ2-5; TCRdb proposes TRBD1, but this gene call is untestable without DNA. The CDR3 runs 13 residues. CDR1 is MNHEY and CDR2 is SMNVEV in the germline V gene (reference sequence).

The chain employs TRBV10-3 and TRBJ2-3; the TCRdb D gene call, TRBD1, has no DNA to confirm it. Germline assignment: CDR1 ENHRY and CDR2 SYGVKD. The CDR3 is made up of 14 amino acids. This chain's CDR3 is CAISRDRGTDTQYF.

The CDR3 sequence is CSARELGTGELFF. The chain employs TRBV20-1 and TRBJ2-2. CDR1 is DFQATT, CDR2 SNEGSKA, per germline (reference sequence). The CDR3 is 13 residues long.

The V call is TRBV6-1, the J call TRBJ1-5; checking the TCRdb D call of TRBD1 is not possible without DNA. This CDR3 has 14 residues. CDR1 and CDR2 (germline): MNHNS, SASEGT. CDR3 in amino acids: CASRGAGRNQPQHF.

J is TRBJ1-2 and V is TRBV20-1. From germline, CDR1 is DFQATT and CDR2 SNEGSKA (reference sequence). The CDR3 extends over 18 amino acids. The CDR3 here is CSARDTLGPARLNYGYTF.

The V gene is TRBV5-1, the J gene TRBJ1-1; the D call from TCRdb, TRBD1, cannot be confirmed without DNA. CDR1 is SGHRS and CDR2 is YFSETQ in the germline V gene. The length of the CDR3 is 14 residues. The CDR3 is CASNPSFRGTEAFF.